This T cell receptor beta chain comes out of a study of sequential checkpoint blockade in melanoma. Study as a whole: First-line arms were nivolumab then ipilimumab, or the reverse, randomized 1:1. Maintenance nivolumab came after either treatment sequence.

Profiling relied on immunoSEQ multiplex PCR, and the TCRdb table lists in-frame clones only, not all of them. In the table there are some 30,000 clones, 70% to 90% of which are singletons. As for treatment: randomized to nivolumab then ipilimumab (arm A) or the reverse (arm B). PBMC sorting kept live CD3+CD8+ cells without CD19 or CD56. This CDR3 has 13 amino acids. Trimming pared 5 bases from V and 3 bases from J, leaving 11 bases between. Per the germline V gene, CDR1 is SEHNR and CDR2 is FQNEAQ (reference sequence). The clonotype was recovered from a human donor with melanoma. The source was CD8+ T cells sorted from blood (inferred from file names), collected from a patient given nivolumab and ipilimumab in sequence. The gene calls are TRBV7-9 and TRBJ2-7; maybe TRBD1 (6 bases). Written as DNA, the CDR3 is TGTGCCAGCAGCCCGGACAGCTACTACGAGCAGTACTTC. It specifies CASSPDSYYEQYF.